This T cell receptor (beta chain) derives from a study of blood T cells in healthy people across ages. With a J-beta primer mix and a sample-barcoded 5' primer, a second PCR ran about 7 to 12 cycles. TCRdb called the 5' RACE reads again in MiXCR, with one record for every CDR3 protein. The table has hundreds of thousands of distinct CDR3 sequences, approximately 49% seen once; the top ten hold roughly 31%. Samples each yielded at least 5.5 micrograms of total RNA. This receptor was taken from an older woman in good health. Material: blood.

Here the CDR3 reads CASSGAGLGPYEQYF. CDR3 bases: TGTGCCAGCAGTGGAGCGGGACTTGGACCTTACGAGCAGTACTTC. This chain links TRBV6-1 with TRBJ2-4; 7 bases map to TRBD2. Judging by the DNA end, TRBJ2-7 fits better; the J call may be wrong. There are 15 residues in the CDR3. CDR1 is MNHNS and CDR2 is SASEGT in the germline V gene.